This T cell receptor beta chain came from a study of T cell changes during pregnancy in multiple sclerosis. Trimming stripped 0 bases from V and 1 base from J, with 2 bases between. This CDR3 region has 13 residues. CDR1 is LGHNA, CDR2 YSLEER, per germline. Libraries were prepared by immunoSEQ multiplex PCR; TCRdb keeps only in-frame clonotypes and omits some of them. Of over 40,000 clones in the sample, 88% were seen once. Sequenced material: CD8+ T cells from peripheral blood mononuclear cells, taken after pregnancy. This rearrangement joins TRBV4-3 to TRBJ2-3, with unresolved D. The sequence was obtained from a female donor in good health, enrolled as a control in a pregnancy study. The CDR3 is CASSQDGTDTQYF. DNA for the CDR3: TGCGCCAGCAGCCAAGACGGCACAGATACGCAGTATTTT.